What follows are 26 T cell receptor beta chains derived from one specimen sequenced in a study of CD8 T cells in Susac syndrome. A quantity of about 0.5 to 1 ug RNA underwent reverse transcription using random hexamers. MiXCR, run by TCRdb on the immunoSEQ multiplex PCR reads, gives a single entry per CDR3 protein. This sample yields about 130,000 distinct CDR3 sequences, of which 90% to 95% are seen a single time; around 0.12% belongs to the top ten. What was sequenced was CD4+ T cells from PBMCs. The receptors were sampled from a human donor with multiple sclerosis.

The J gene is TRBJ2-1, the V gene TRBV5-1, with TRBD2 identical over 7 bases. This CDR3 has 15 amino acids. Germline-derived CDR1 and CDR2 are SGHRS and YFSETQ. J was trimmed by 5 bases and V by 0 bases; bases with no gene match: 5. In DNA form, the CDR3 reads TGCGCCAGCAGCTTGGAAGCTAGCGGTGACAATGAGCAGTTCTTC. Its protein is CASSLEASGDNEQFF.

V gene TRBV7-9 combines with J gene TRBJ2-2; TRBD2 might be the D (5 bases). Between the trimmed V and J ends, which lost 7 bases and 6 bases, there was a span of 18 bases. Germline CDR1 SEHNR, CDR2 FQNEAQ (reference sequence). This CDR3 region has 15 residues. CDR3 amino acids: CASISDSRLSGELFF. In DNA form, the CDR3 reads TGTGCCAGCATCTCGGACTCCCGCTTGTCCGGGGAGCTGTTTTTT.

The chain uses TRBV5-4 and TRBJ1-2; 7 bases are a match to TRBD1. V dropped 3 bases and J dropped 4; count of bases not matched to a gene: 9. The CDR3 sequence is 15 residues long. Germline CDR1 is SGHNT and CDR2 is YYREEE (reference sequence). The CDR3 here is CASSYRQGEGYGYTF. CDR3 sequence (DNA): TGTGCCAGCAGCTATCGACAGGGAGAGGGCTATGGCTACACCTTC.

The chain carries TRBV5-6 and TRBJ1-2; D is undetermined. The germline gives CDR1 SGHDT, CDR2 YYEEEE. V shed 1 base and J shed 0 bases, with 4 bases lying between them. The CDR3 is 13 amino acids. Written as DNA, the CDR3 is TGTGCCAGCAGCTTGTCAGCTAACTATGGCTACACCTTC. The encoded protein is CASSLSANYGYTF. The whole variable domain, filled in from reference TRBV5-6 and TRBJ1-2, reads DAGVTQSPTHLIKTRGQQVTLRCSPKSGHDTVSWYQQALGQGPQFIFQYYEEEERQRGNFPDRFSGHQFPNYSSELNVNALLLGDSALYLCASSLSANYGYTFGSGTRLTVV.

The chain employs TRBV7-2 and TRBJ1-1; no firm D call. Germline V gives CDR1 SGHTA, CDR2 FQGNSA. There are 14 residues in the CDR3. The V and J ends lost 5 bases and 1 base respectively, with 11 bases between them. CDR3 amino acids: CASSGMGRNTEAFF. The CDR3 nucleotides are TGTGCCAGCAGCGGCATGGGGAGGAACACTGAAGCTTTCTTT.

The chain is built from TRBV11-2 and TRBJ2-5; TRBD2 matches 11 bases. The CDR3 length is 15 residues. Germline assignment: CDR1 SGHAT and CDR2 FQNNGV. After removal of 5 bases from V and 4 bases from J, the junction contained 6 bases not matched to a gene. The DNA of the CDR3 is TGTGCCAGCAGCAGTAGCGGGAGGGCCCCAGAGACCCAGTACTTC. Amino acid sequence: CASSSSGRAPETQYF.

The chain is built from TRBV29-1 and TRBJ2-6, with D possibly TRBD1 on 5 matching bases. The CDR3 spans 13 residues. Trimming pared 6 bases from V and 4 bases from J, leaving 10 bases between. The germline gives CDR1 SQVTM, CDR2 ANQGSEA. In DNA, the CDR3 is TGCAGCGTGGGGCAGCTGGGGGCCAACGTCCTGACTTTC. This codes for CSVGQLGANVLTF.

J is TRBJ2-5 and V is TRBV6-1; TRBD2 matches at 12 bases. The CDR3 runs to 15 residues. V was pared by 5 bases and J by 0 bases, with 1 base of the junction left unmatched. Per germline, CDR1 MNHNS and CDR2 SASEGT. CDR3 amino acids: CASSLAGGYQETQYF. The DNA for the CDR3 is TGTGCCAGCAGTCTAGCGGGGGGGTACCAAGAGACCCAGTACTTC.

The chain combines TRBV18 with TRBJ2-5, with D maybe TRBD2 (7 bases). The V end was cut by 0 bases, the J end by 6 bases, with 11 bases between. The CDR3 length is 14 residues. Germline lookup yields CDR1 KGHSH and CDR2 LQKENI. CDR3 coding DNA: TGTGCCAGCTCACCACCGGGGGGGCCAAAGACCCAGTACTTC. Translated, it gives CASSPPGGPKTQYF.

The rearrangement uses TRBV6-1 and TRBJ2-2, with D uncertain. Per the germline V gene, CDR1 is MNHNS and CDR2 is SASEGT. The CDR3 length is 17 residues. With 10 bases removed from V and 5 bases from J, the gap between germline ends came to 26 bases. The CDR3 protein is CATSRATVGTLTGELFF. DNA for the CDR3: TGTGCCACCTCAAGGGCGACGGTTGGTACTCTGACCGGGGAGCTGTTTTTT.

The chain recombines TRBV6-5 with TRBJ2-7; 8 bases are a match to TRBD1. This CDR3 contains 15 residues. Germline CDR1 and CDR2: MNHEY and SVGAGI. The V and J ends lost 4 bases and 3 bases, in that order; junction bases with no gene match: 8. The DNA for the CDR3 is TGTGCCAGCAGTTCTTTGACAGGGGCCCGCTACGAGCAGTACTTC. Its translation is CASSSLTGARYEQYF.

CDR3: CASSARGTGPTGELFF. The DNA of the CDR3 is TGCGCCAGCAGCGCACGGGGGACAGGGCCAACCGGGGAGCTGTTTTTT. The chain joins TRBV5-1 to TRBJ2-2; 9 bases agree with TRBD1. CDR1 SGHRS and CDR2 YFSETQ come from the germline V gene. The CDR3 is made up of 16 amino acids. The trim removed 4 bases at V and 5 bases at J, leaving 9 bases unmatched.

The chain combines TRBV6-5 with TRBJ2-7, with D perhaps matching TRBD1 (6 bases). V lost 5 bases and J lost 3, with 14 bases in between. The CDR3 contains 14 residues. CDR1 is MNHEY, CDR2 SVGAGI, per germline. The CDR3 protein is CASSRRQGGYEQYF. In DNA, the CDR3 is TGTGCCAGCAGTCGACGCCAAGGGGGCTACGAGCAGTACTTC.

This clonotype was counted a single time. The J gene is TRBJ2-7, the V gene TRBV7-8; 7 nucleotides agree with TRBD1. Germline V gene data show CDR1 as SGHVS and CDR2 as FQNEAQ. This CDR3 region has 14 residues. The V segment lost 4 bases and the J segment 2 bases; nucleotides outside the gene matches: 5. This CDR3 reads CASSWLTGTYEQYF. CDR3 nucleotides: TGTGCCAGCAGCTGGCTGACAGGGACCTACGAGCAGTACTTC.

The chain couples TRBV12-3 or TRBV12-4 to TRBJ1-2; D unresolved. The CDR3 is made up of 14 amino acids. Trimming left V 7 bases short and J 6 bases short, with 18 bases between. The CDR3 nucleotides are TGTGCCAGCACCCCGACAACCATGCTGGATGGCTACACCTTC. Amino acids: CASTPTTMLDGYTF.

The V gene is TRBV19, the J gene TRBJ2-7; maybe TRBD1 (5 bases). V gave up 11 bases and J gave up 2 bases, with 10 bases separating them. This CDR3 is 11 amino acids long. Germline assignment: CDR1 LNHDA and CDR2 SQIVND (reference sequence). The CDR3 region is CAVSDTYEQYF. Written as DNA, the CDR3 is TGTGCCGTGTCGGACACCTACGAGCAGTACTTC.

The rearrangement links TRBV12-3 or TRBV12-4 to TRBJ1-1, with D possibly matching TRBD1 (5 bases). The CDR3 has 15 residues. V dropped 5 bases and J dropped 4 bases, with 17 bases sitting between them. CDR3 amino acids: CASSPRRGTSTEAFF. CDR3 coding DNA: TGTGCCAGCAGTCCGCGTCGGGGCACCAGCACTGAAGCTTTCTTT.

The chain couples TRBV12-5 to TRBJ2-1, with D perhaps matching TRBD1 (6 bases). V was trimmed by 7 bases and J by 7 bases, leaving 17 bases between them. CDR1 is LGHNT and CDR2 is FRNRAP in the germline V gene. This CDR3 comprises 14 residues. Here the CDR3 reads CASVHRERRNEQFF. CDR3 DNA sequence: TGTGCTAGTGTCCACAGGGAGAGAAGGAATGAGCAGTTCTTC.

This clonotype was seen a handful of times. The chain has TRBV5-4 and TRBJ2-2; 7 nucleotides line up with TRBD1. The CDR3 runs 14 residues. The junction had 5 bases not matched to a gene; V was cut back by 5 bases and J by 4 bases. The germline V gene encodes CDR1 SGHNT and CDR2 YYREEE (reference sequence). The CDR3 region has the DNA TGTGCCAGCAGTTTAGCAGGGGGCACCGGGGAGCTGTTTTTT. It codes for CASSLAGGTGELFF.

The CDR3 bases are TGCGCCAGCAGCGACCGACAGGGTCCCTACGAGCAGTACTTC. Residues: CASSDRQGPYEQYF. The chain links TRBV5-1 to TRBJ2-7, with TRBD1 identical over 7 bases. The CDR3 is 14 amino acids. Germline values: CDR1 SGHRS, CDR2 YFSETQ. The V and J ends lost 4 bases and 2 bases, in that order; junction bases with no gene match: 6.

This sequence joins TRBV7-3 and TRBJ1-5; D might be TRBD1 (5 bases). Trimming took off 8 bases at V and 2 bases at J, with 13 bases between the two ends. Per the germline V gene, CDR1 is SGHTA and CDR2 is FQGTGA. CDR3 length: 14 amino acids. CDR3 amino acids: CASLRGIGNQPQHF. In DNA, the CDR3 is TGTGCCAGCTTAAGGGGAATTGGCAATCAGCCCCAGCATTTT.

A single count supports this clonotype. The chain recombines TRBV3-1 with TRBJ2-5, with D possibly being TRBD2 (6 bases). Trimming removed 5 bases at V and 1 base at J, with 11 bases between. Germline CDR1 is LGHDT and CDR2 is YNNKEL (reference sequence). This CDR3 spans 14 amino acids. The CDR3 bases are TGTGCCAGCAGCGCCATGGGGGGCCAAGAGACCCAGTACTTC. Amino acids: CASSAMGGQETQYF.

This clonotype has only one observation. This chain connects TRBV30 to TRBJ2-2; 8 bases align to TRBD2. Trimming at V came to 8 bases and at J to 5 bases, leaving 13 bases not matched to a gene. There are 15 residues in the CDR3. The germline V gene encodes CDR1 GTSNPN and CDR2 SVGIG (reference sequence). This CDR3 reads CARTAGSGGTGELFF. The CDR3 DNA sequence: TGTGCCAGGACGGCGGGCTCGGGGGGGACCGGGGAGCTGTTTTTT. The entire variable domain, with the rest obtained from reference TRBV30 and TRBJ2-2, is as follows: SQTIHQWPATLVQPVGSPLSLECTVEGTSNPNLYWYRQAAGRGLQLLFYSVGIGQISSEVPQNLSASRPQDRQFILSSKKLLLSDSGFYLCARTAGSGGTGELFFGEGSRLTVL.

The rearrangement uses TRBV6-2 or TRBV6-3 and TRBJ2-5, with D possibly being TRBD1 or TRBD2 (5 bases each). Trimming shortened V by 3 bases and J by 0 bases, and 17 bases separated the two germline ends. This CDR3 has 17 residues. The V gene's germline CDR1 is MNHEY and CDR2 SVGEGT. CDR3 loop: CASSYRTRGQYQETQYF. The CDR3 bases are TGTGCCAGCAGTTATAGGACCCGGGGCCAGTACCAAGAGACCCAGTACTTC.

CDR3 protein: CASIGTGDGYTF. The CDR3 coding sequence is TGTGCCAGCATCGGGACAGGGGATGGCTACACCTTC. The chain employs TRBV6-2 or TRBV6-3 and TRBJ1-2; 10 bases line up with TRBD1. The length of the CDR3 is 12 residues. Germline V gene sequence: CDR1 MNHEY, CDR2 SVGEGT. J lost 6 bases, V lost 7 bases, and 2 bases had no gene match.

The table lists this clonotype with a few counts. In DNA, the CDR3 is TGTGCCAGCAGCCGCGATCGCACAGATACGCAGTATTTT. This gives the protein CASSRDRTDTQYF. The chain is built from TRBV5-5 and TRBJ2-3; D is ambiguous. The V gene's germline CDR1 is SGHKS and CDR2 YYEKEE (reference sequence). Trimming left V 4 bases short and J 1 base short, with 7 bases between. This CDR3 contains 13 residues. Based on the CDR3 plus reference TRBV5-5 and TRBJ2-3, the full variable domain is DAGVTQSPTHLIKTRGQQVTLRCSPISGHKSVSWYQQVLGQGPQFIFQYYEKEERGRGNFPDRFSARQFPNYSSELNVNALLLGDSALYLCASSRDRTDTQYFGPGTRLTVL.